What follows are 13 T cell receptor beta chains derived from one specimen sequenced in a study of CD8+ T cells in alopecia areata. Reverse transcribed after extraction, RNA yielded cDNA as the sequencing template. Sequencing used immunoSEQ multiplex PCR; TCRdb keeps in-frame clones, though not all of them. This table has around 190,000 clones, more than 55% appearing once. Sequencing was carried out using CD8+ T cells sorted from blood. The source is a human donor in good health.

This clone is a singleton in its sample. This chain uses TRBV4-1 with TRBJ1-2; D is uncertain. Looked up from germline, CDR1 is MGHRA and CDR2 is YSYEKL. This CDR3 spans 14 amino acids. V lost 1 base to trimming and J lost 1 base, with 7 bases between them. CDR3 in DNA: TGCGCCAGCAGCCAAGCATTCGGTAACTATGGCTACACCTTC. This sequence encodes CASSQAFGNYGYTF.

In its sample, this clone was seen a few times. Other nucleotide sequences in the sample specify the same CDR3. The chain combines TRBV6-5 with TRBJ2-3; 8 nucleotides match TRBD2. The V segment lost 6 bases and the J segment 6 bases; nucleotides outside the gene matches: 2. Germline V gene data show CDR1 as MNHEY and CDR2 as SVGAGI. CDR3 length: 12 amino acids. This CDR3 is CASSLAGDTQYF. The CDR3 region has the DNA TGTGCCAGCAGCCTAGCGGGTGATACGCAGTATTTT.

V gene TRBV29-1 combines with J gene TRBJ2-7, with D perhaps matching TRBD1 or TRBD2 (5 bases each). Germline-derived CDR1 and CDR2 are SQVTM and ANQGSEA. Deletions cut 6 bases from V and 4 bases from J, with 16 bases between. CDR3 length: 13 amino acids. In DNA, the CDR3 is TGCAGCGTATTTGCCGGGACCTCGTACGAGCAGTACTTC. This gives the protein CSVFAGTSYEQYF.

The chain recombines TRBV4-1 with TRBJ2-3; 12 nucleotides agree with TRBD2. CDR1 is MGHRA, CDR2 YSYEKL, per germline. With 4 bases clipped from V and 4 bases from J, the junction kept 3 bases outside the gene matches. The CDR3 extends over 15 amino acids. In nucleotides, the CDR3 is TGCGCCAGCAGCCCTAGCGGGGGGGCGGCAGATACGCAGTATTTT. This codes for CASSPSGGAADTQYF.

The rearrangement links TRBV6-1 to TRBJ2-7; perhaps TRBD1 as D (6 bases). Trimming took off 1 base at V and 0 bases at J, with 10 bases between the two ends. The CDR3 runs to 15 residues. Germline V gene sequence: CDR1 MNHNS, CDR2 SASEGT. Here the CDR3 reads CASSEGTAYSYEQYF. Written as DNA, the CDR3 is TGTGCCAGCAGTGAAGGGACAGCCTACTCCTACGAGCAGTACTTC.

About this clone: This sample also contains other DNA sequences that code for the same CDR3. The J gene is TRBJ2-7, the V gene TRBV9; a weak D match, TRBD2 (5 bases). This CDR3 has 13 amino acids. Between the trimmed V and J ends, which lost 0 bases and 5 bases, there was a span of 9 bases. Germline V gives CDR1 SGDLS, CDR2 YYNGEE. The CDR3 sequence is CASSVGTSNEQYF. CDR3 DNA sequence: TGTGCCAGCAGCGTAGGGACTTCCAACGAGCAGTACTTC.

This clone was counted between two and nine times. The CDR3 DNA reads TGCGCCAGCAGCCCCAGTAGCGGGACAGCTCAAGAGACCCAGTACTTC. It specifies CASSPSSGTAQETQYF. V is TRBV5-1 and J is TRBJ2-5; possible D gene TRBD2, 8 bases. CDR3 size: 16 residues. Trimming pared 4 bases from V and 2 bases from J, leaving 18 bases between. The germline gives CDR1 SGHRS, CDR2 YFSETQ.

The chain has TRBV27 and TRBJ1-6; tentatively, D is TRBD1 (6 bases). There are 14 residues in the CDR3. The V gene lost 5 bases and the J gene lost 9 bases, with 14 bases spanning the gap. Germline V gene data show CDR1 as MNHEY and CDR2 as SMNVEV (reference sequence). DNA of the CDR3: TGTGCCAGCAGTCCTGGACTAGGGGGTTCACCCCTCCACTTT. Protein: CASSPGLGGSPLHF.

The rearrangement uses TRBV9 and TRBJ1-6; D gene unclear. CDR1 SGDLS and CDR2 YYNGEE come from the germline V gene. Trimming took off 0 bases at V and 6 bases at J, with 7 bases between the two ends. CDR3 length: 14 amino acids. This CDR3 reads CASSVAAVNSPLHF. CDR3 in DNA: TGTGCCAGCAGCGTAGCGGCAGTTAATTCACCCCTCCACTTT.

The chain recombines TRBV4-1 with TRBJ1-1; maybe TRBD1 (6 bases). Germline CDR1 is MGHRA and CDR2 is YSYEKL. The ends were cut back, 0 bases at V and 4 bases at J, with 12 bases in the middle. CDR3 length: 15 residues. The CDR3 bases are TGCGCCAGCAGCCAAGAACTACAGGGTGGCACTGAAGCTTTCTTT. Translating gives CASSQELQGGTEAFF.

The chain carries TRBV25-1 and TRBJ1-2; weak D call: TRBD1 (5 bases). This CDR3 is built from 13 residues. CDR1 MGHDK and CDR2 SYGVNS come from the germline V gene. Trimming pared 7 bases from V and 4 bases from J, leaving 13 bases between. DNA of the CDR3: TGTGCCAGCACGTCGGGACGTCGCTATGGCTACACCTTC. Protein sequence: CASTSGRRYGYTF.

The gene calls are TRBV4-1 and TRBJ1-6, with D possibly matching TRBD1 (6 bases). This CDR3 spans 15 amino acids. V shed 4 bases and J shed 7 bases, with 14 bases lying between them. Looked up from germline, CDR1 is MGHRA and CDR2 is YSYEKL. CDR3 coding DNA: TGCGCCAGCAGCCTAGTCGGCGGGGGCAATTCACCCCTCCACTTT. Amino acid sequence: CASSLVGGGNSPLHF.

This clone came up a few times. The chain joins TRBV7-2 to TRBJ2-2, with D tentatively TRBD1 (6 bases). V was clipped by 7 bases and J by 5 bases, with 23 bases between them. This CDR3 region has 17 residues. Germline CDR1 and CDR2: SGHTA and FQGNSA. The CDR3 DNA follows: TGTGCCAGCAATCCACTGGGGTCCAGCACAGGGACCGGGGAGCTGTTTTTT. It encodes CASNPLGSSTGTGELFF.